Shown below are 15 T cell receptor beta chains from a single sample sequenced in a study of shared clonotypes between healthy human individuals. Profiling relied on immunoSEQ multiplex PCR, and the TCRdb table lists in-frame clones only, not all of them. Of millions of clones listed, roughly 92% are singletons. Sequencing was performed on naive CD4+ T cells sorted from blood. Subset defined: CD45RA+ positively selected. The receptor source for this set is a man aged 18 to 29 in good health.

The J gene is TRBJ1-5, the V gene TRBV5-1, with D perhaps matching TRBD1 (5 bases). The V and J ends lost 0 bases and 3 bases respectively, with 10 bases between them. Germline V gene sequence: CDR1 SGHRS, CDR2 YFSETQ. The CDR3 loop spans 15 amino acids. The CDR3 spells CASSLGDLDNQPQHF. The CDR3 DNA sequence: TGCGCCAGCAGCTTGGGGGACTTAGACAATCAGCCCCAGCATTTT.

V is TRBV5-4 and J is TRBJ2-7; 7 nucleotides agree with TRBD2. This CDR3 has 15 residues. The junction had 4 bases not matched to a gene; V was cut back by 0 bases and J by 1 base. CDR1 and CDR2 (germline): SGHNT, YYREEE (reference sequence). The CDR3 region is CASSLDAGASYEQYF. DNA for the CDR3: TGTGCCAGCAGCTTGGACGCGGGAGCTTCCTACGAGCAGTACTTC.

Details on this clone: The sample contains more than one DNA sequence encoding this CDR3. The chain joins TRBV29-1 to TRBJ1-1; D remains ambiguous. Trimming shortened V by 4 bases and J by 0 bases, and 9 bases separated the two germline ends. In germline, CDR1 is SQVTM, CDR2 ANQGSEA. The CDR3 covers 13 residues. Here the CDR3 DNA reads TGCAGCGTTGCCCGACGGTTGAACACTGAAGCTTTCTTT. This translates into CSVARRLNTEAFF. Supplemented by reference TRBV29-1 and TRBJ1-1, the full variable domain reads SAVISQKPSRDICQRGTSLTIQCQVDSQVTMMFWYRQQPGQSLTLIATANQGSEATYESGFVIDKFPISRPNLTFSTLTVSNMSPEDSSIYLCSVARRLNTEAFFGQGTRLTVV.

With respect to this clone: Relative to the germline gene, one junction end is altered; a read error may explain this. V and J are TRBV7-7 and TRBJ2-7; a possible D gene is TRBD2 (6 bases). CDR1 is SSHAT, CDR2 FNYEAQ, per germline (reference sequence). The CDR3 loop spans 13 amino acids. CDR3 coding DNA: TGTGCTAGCAGCTTAGACGTATGGGGGGATAAGTACTTC. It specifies CASSLDVWGDKYF.

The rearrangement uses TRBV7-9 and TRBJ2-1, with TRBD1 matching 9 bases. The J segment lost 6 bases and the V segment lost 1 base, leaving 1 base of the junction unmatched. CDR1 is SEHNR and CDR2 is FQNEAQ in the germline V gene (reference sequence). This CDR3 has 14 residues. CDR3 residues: CASSLVTGGNEQFF. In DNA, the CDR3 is TGTGCCAGCAGCTTAGTGACAGGGGGCAATGAGCAGTTCTTC.

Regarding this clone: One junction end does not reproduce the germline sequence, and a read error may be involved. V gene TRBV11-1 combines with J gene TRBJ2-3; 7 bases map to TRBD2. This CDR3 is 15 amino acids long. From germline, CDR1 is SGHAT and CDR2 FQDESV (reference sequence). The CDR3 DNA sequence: TGTGCCAGCAGCCCGAGCGGGGCGGGCACAAATACGCAGTATTTT. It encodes CASSPSGAGTNTQYF. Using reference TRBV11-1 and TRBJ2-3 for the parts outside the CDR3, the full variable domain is EAEVAQSPRYKITEKSQAVAFWCDPISGHATLYWYRQILGQGPELLVQFQDESVVDDSQLPKDRFSAERLKGVDSTLKIQPAELGDSAMYLCASSPSGAGTNTQYFGPGTRLTVL.

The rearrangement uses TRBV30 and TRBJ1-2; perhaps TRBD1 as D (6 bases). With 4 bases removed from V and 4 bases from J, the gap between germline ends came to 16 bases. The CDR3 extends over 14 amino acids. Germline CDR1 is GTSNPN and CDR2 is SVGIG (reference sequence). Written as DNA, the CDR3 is TGTGCCTGGAACCCGGACAGCCAATCCTATGGCTACACCTTC. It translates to CAWNPDSQSYGYTF.

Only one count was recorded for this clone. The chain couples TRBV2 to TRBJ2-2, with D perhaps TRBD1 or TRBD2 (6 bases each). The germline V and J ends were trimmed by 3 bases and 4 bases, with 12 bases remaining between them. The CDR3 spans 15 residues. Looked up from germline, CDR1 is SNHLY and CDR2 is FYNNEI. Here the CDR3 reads CASSDLGGRTGELFF. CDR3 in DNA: TGTGCCAGCAGTGACCTCGGGGGCCGCACCGGGGAGCTGTTTTTT. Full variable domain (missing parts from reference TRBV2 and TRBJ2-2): EPEVTQTPSHQVTQMGQEVILRCVPISNHLYFYWYRQILGQKVEFLVSFYNNEISEKSEIFDDQFSVERPDGSNFTLKIRSTKLEDSAMYFCASSDLGGRTGELFFGEGSRLTVL.

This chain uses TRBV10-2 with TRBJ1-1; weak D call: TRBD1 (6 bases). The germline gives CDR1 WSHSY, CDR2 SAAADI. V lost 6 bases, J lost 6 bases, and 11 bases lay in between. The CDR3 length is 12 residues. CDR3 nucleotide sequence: TGCGCCAGCAGCGCCGGGGGCGCTGAAGCTTTCTTT. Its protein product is CASSAGGAEAFF.

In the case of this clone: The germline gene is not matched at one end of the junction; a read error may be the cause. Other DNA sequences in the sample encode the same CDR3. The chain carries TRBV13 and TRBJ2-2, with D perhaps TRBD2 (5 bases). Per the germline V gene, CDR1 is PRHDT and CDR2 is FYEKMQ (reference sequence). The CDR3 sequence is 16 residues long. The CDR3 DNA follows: TGTGCCAGCAGCCCAACATACCCCGGGGTCACCGGGGAGCTGTTCTTT. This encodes CASSPTYPGVTGELFF.

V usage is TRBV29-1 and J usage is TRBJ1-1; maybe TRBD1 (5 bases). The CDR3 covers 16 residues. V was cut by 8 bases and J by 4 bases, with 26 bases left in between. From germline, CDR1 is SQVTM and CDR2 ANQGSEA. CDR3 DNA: TGCAGCCCCGCCTTGGGGTTTGACCGGGGGGTCACTGAAGCTTTCTTT. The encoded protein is CSPALGFDRGVTEAFF.

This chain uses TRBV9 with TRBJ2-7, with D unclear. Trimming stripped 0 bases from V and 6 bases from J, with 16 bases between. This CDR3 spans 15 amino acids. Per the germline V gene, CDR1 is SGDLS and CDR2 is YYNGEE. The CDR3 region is CASSVEASRSVEQYF. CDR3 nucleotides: TGTGCCAGCAGCGTAGAAGCATCTCGGTCAGTCGAGCAGTACTTC.

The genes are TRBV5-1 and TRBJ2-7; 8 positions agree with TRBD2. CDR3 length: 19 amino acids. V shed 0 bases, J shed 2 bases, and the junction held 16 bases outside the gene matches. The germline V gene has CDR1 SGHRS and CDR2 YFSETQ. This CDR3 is CASSLEAGSLRGAPYEQYF. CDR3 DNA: TGCGCCAGCAGCTTGGAAGCAGGGTCGTTGCGGGGGGCACCCTACGAGCAGTACTTC.

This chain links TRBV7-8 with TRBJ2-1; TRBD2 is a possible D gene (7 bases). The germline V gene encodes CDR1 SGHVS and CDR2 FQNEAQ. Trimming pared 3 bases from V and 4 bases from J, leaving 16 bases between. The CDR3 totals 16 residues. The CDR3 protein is CASSLDGGRSYNEQFF. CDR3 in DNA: TGTGCCAGCAGCTTGGACGGGGGGCGATCTTACAATGAGCAGTTCTTC.

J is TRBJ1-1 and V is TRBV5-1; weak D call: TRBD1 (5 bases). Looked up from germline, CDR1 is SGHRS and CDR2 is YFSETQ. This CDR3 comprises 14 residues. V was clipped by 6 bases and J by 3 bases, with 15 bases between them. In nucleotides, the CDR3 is TGCGCCAGCATCGGGATCCCGGGGGACACTGAAGCTTTCTTT. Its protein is CASIGIPGDTEAFF.